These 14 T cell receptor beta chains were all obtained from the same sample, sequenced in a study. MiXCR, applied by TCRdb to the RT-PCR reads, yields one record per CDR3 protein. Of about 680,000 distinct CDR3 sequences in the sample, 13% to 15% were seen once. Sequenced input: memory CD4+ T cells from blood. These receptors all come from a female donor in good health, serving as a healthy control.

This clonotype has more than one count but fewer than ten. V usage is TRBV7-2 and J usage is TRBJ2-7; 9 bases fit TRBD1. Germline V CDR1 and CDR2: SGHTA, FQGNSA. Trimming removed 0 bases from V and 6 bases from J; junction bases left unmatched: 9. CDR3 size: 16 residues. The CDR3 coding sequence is TGTGCCAGCAGCTTAGCCGGGGGGACAGGGCGATTCGAGCAGTACTTC. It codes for CASSLAGGTGRFEQYF.

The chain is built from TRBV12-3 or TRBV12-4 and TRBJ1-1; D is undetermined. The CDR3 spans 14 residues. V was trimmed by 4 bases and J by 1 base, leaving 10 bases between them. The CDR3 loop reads CASSWRTENTEAFF. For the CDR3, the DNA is TGTGCCAGCAGTTGGAGGACGGAGAACACTGAAGCTTTCTTT.

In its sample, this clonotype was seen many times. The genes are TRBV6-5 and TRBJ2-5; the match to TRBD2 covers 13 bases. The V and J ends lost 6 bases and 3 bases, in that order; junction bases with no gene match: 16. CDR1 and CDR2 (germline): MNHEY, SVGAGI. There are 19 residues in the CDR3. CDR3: CASSNRPAGTSGIKETQYF. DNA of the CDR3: TGTGCCAGCAGCAACCGTCCAGCGGGGACTAGCGGGATAAAAGAGACCCAGTACTTC.

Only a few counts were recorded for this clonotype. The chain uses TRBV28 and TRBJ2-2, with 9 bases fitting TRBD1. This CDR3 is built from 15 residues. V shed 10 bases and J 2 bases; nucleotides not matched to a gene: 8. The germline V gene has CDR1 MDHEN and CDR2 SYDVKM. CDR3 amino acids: CAIPGQGSNTGELFF. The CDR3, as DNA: TGTGCCATTCCGGGACAGGGTAGTAACACCGGGGAGCTGTTTTTT.

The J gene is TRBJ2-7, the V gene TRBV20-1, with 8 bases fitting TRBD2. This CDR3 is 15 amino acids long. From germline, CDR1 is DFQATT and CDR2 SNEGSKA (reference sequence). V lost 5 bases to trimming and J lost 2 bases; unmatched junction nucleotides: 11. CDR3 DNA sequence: TGCAGTGCTCCCTCCGGGAGCGGGAGCCCCTACGAGCAGTACTTC. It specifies CSAPSGSGSPYEQYF.

The CDR3: CASSPLGTVEGYTF. The CDR3 region has the DNA TGTGCCAGCAGCCCCCTCGGGACGGTGGAGGGCTACACCTTC. V usage is TRBV7-3 and J usage is TRBJ1-2; D is perhaps TRBD1 (5 bases). V gave up 5 bases and J gave up 8 bases, with 18 bases separating them. This CDR3 is built from 14 residues. Germline lookup yields CDR1 SGHTA and CDR2 FQGTGA.

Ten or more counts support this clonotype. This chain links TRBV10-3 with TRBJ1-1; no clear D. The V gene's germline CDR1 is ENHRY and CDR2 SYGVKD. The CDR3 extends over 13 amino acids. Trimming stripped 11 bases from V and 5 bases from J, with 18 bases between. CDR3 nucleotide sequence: TGTGCCGTAACCGGGCCACTAGCGACTGAAGCTTTCTTT. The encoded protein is CAVTGPLATEAFF.

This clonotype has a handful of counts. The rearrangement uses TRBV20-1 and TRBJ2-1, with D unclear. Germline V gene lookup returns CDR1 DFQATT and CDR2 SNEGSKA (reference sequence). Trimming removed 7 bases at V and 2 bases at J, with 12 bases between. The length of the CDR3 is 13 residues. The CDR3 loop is CSGRESPYNEQFF. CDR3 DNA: TGCAGTGGGAGAGAAAGTCCCTACAATGAGCAGTTCTTC.

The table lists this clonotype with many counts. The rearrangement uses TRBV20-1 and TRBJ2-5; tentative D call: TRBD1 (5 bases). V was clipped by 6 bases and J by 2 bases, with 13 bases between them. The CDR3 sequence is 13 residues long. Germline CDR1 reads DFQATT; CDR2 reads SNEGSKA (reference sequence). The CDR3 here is CSAADSEQETQYF. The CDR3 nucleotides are TGCAGTGCCGCCGACAGCGAACAAGAGACCCAGTACTTC.

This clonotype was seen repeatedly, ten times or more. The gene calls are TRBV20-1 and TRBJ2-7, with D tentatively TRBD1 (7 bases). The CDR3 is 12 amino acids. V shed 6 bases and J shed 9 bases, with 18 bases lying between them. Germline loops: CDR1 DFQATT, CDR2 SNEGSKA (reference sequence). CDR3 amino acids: CSARGAGPGQYF. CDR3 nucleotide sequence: TGCAGTGCCAGGGGGGCCGGGCCTGGGCAGTACTTC.

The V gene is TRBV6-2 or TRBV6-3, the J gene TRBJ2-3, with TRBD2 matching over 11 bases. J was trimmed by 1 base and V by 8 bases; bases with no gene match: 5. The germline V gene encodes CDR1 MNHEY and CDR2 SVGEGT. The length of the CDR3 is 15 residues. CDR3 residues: CASHLAGGGTDTQYF. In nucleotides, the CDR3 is TGTGCCAGCCACCTAGCGGGGGGAGGCACAGATACGCAGTATTTT.

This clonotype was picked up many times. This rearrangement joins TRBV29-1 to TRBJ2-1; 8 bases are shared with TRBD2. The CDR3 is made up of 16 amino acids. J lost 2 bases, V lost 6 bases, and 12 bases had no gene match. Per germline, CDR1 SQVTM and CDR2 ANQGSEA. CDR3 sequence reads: CSVRGTPGGTYNEQFF. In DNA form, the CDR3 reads TGCAGCGTACGAGGGACCCCGGGAGGGACCTACAATGAGCAGTTCTTC.

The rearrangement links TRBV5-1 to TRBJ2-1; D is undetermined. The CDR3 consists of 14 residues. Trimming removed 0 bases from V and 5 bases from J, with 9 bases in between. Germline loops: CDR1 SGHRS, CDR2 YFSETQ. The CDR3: CASSLVVRDNEQFF. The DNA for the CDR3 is TGCGCCAGCAGCTTGGTGGTACGCGACAATGAGCAGTTCTTC.

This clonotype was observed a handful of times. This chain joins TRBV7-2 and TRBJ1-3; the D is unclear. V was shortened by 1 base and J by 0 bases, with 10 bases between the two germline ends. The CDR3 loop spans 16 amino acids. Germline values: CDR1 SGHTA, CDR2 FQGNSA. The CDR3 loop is CASSLGPGYSGNTIYF. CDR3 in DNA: TGTGCCAGCAGCTTAGGTCCAGGCTACTCTGGAAACACCATATATTTT.